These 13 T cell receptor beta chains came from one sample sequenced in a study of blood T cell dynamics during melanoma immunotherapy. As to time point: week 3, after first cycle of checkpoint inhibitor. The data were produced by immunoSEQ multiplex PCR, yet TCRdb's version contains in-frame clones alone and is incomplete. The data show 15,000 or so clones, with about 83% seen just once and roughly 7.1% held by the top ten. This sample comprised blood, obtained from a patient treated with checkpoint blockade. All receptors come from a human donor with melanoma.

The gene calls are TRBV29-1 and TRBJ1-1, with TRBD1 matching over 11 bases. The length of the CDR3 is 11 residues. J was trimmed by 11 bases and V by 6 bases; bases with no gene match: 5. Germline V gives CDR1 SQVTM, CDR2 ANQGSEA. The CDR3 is CSVGQGAVAFF. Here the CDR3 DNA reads TGCAGCGTCGGACAGGGGGCGGTTGCTTTCTTT.

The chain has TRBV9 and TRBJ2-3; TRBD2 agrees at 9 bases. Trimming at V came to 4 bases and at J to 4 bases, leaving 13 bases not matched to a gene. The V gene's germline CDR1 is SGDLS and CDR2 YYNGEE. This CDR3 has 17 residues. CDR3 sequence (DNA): TGTGCCAGCAGCCCGAAACCCTTAGCGGGAGTGGCAGATACGCAGTATTTT. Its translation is CASSPKPLAGVADTQYF. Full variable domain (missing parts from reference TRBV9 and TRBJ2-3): DSGVTQTPKHLITATGQRVTLRCSPRSGDLSVYWYQQSLDQGLQFLIQYYNGEERAKGNILERFSAQQFPDLHSELNLSSLELGDSALYFCASSPKPLAGVADTQYFGPGTRLTVL.

CDR3 protein: CASSPRLAGSYEQYF. DNA of the CDR3: TGTGCCAGCTCACCTCGGCTAGCGGGGTCCTACGAGCAGTACTTC. The chain combines TRBV18 with TRBJ2-7; 9 nucleotides line up with TRBD2. V lost 3 bases and J lost 1; bases outside the gene matches: 4. CDR1 and CDR2 (germline): KGHSH, LQKENI. This CDR3 is 15 amino acids long.

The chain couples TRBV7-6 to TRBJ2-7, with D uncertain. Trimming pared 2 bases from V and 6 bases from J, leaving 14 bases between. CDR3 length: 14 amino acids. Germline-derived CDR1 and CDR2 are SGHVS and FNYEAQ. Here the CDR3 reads CASSLSSYPGEQYF. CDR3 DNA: TGTGCCAGCAGCTTATCCAGCTACCCGGGCGAGCAGTACTTC.

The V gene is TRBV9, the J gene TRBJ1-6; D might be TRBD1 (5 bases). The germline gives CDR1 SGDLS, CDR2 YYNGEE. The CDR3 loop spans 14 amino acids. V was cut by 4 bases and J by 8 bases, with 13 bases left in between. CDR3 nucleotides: TGTGCCAGCAGCCCCCCTGGGGCTTATTCACCCCTCCACTTT. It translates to CASSPPGAYSPLHF. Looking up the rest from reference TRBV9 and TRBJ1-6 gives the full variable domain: DSGVTQTPKHLITATGQRVTLRCSPRSGDLSVYWYQQSLDQGLQFLIQYYNGEERAKGNILERFSAQQFPDLHSELNLSSLELGDSALYFCASSPPGAYSPLHFGNGTRLTVT.

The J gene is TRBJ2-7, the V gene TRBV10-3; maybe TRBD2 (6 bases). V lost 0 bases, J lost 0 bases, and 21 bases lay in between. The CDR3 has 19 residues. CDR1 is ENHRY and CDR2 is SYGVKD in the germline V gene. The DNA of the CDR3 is TGTGCCATCAGTGAGTCCAACAGGAAGAGTAGCGGATTCTCCTACGAGCAGTACTTC. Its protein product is CAISESNRKSSGFSYEQYF.

The CDR3: CASSYRDSEAYEQYF. CDR3 bases: TGCGCCAGCAGCTACCGGGACTCTGAGGCCTACGAGCAGTACTTC. V gene TRBV4-1 combines with J gene TRBJ2-7; TRBD2 might be the D (6 bases). Germline V gene lookup returns CDR1 MGHRA and CDR2 YSYEKL. The V end was cut by 5 bases, the J end by 2 bases, with 16 bases between. CDR3 size: 15 residues.

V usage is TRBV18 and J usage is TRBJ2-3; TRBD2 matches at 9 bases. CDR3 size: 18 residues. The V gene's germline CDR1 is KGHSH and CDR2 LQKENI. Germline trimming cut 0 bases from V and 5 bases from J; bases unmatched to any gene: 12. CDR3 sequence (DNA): TGTGCCAGCTCACCACCGTTCGGCGGGGGGGCAGGGGGAGATACGCAGTATTTT. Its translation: CASSPPFGGGAGGDTQYF.

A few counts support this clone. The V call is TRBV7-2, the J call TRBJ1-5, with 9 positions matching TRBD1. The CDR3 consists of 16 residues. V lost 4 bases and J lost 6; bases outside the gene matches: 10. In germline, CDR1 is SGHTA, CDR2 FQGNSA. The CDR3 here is CASSSPGTGIGQPQHF. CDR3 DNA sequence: TGTGCCAGCAGCTCCCCCGGGACAGGGATCGGTCAGCCCCAGCATTTT.

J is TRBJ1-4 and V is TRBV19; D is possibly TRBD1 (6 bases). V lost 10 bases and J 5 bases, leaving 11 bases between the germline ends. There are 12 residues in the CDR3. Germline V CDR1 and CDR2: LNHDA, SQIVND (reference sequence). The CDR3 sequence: CATGHLNEKLFF. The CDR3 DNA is TGTGCCACGGGACACCTGAATGAAAAACTGTTTTTT. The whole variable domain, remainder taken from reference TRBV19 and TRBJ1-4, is DGGITQSPKYLFRKEGQNVTLSCEQNLNHDAMYWYRQDPGQGLRLIYYSQIVNDFQKGDIAEGYSVSREKKESFPLTVTSAQKNPTAFYLCATGHLNEKLFFGSGTQLSVL.

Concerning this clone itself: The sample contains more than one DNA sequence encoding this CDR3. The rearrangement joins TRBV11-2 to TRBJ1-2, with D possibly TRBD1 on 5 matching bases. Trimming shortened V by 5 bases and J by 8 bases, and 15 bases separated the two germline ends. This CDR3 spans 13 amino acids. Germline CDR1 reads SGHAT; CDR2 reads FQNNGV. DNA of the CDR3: TGTGCCAGCAGCACCGGGACGGGGGACGGCTACACCTTC. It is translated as CASSTGTGDGYTF.

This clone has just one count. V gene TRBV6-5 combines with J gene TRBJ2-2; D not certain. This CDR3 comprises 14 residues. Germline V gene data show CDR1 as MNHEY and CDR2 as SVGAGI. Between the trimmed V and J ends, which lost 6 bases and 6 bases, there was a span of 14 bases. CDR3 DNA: TGTGCCAGCAGAGACCCCCGGGCAGCCGGGGAGCTGTTTTTT. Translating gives CASRDPRAAGELFF.

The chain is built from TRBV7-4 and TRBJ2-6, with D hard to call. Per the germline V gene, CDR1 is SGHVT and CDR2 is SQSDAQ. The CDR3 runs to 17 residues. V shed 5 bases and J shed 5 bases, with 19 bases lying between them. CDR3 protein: CASSSPSSQSRANVLTF. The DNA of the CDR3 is TGTGCCAGCAGCAGTCCCAGCTCACAAAGTCGGGCCAACGTCCTGACTTTC. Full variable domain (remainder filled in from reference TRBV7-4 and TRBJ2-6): GAGVSQSPRYKVAKRGRDVALRCDSISGHVTLYWYRQTLGQGSEVLTYSQSDAQRDKSGRPSGRFSAERPERSVSTLKIQRTEQGDSAVYLCASSSPSSQSRANVLTFGAGSRLTVL.